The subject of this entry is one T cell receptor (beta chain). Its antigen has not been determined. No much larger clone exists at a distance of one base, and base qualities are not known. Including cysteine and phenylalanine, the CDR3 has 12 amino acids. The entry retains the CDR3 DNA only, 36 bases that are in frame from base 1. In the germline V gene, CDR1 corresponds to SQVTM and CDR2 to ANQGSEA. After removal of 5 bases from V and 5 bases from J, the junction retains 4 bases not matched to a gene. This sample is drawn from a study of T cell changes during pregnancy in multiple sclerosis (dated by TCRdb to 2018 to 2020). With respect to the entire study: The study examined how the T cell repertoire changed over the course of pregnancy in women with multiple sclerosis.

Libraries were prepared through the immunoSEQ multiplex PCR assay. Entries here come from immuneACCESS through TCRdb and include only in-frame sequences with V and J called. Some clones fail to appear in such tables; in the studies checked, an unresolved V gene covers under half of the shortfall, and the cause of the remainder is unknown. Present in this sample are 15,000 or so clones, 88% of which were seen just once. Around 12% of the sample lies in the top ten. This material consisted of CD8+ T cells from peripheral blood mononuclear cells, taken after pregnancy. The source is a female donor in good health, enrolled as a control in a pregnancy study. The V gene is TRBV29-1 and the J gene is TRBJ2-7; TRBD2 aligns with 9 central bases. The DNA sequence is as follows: TGCAGCGTTAGCGGGGGGACTCACGAGCAGTACTTC. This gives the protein CSVSGGTHEQYF.